The 18 T cell receptor beta chains below come from one sample, sequenced in a study of Ad26.COV2.S vaccination and SARS-CoV-2 variants. Generated by immunoSEQ multiplex PCR, the TCRdb table keeps only in-frame clones and is missing some. The sample has over 85,000 clones, less than 85% seen once. The specimen comprised peripheral blood, sampled after recovery from COVID-19. All receptors derive from a human donor who had recovered from COVID-19.

The chain recombines TRBV4-1 with TRBJ2-6; D not certain. Germline CDR1 is MGHRA and CDR2 is YSYEKL. The CDR3 spans 16 residues. V was clipped by 0 bases and J by 0 bases, with 6 bases between them. DNA of the CDR3: TGCGCCAGCAGCCAAGATCTGAGCTCTGGGGCCAACGTCCTGACTTTC. It translates to CASSQDLSSGANVLTF.

V and J are TRBV5-4 and TRBJ2-1, with D possibly being TRBD2 (5 bases). CDR3 length: 15 amino acids. Germline V gene sequence: CDR1 SGHNT, CDR2 YYREEE (reference sequence). V gave up 0 bases and J gave up 6 bases, with 13 bases separating them. The CDR3 DNA follows: TGTGCCAGCAGCTTGGCAGCGGTTCATTTCAATGAGCAGTTCTTC. This codes for CASSLAAVHFNEQFF.

The chain combines TRBV27 with TRBJ1-5, with TRBD1 identical over 9 bases. Germline V lookup: CDR1 MNHEY, CDR2 SMNVEV (reference sequence). After removal of 6 bases from V and 4 bases from J, the junction contained 4 bases not matched to a gene. The CDR3 consists of 14 residues. The CDR3 region is CASRGDRENQPQHF. The DNA of the CDR3 is TGTGCCAGCAGGGGGGACAGGGAAAATCAGCCCCAGCATTTT.

This clone was seen repeatedly, ten times or more. V usage is TRBV10-2 and J usage is TRBJ2-3; TRBD2 aligns across 7 bases. V was clipped by 2 bases and J by 4 bases; unmatched bases: 6. CDR3 length: 15 residues. The germline gives CDR1 WSHSY, CDR2 SAAADI. CDR3 loop: CASSEGGVMPDTQYF. DNA for the CDR3: TGCGCCAGCAGTGAGGGGGGGGTGATGCCAGATACGCAGTATTTT.

The chain is built from TRBV27 and TRBJ2-2, with 10 positions matching TRBD1. Trimming at V came to 5 bases and at J to 7 bases, leaving 10 bases not matched to a gene. Looked up from germline, CDR1 is MNHEY and CDR2 is SMNVEV (reference sequence). The CDR3 spans 16 residues. CDR3 DNA: TGTGCCAGCAGTCCATCCCGACAGGGGGCTGACGGGGAGCTGTTTTTT. Translation: CASSPSRQGADGELFF.

The chain carries TRBV27 and TRBJ1-1, with D unclear. The CDR3 consists of 11 residues. Trimming removed 10 bases from V and 1 base from J, with 7 bases in between. In germline, CDR1 is MNHEY, CDR2 SMNVEV (reference sequence). CDR3 region: CATQWNTEAFF. CDR3 in DNA: TGTGCCACCCAGTGGAACACTGAAGCTTTCTTT.

V gene TRBV5-1 combines with J gene TRBJ1-2; the D is unclear. Germline loops: CDR1 SGHRS, CDR2 YFSETQ. Trimming left V 0 bases short and J 4 bases short, with 10 bases between. This CDR3 is built from 14 residues. The CDR3 reads CASSLALGSYGYTF. In nucleotides, the CDR3 is TGCGCCAGCAGCTTGGCTTTGGGGAGCTATGGCTACACCTTC.

The CDR3 here is CASSPPQGARDTQYF. The CDR3 DNA sequence: TGTGCCAGCTCACCACCACAGGGGGCCAGAGATACGCAGTATTTT. The V and J genes are TRBV18 and TRBJ2-3; 9 bases fit TRBD1. The CDR3 has 15 residues. V lost 0 bases and J lost 5; bases outside the gene matches: 3. The V gene's germline CDR1 is KGHSH and CDR2 LQKENI.

This clone appeared once. V gene TRBV3-1 (or the pseudogene TRBV3-2) combines with J gene TRBJ1-6, with D possibly being TRBD1 (6 bases). Deletions cut 5 bases from V and 7 bases from J, with 12 bases between. The V gene's germline CDR1 is LGHDT and CDR2 YNNKEL (reference sequence). This CDR3 region has 14 residues. The CDR3, as DNA: TGTGCCAGCAGCTGGGGGCTTGAGAATTCACCCCTCCACTTT. This translates into CASSWGLENSPLHF.

Only a few counts were recorded for this clone. Here the CDR3 reads CASSFNSNQPQHF. CDR3 bases: TGTGCCAGCAGCTTTAATAGCAATCAGCCCCAGCATTTT. The gene calls are TRBV7-9 and TRBJ1-5; D ambiguous. The CDR3 spans 13 residues. Germline values: CDR1 SEHNR, CDR2 FQNEAQ (reference sequence). V dropped 3 bases and J dropped 0 bases, with 3 bases sitting between them.

The rearrangement links TRBV27 to TRBJ2-7; 8 bases match TRBD1. After removal of 5 bases from V and 6 bases from J, the junction contained 9 bases not matched to a gene. There are 14 residues in the CDR3. CDR1 and CDR2 from the germline V gene are MNHEY and SMNVEV (reference sequence). DNA for the CDR3: TGTGCCAGCAGTCCCGGGACAGGTTCTTTCGAGCAGTACTTC. Encoded protein: CASSPGTGSFEQYF.

This rearrangement joins TRBV24-1 to TRBJ1-6; D call uncertain. CDR3 length equals 14 residues. The V gene's germline CDR1 is KGHDR and CDR2 SFDVKD. V was pared by 2 bases and J by 9 bases, with 10 bases between. The CDR3 here is CATSDSTRSSPLHF. CDR3 nucleotides: TGTGCCACCAGTGATTCAACAAGATCTTCACCCCTCCACTTT.

This chain's CDR3 is CASRAPNQPQHF. For the CDR3, the DNA is TGTGCCAGCCGGGCACCCAATCAGCCCCAGCATTTT. V is TRBV6-5 and J is TRBJ1-5; D is unclear. The CDR3 contains 12 residues. V lost 8 bases to trimming and J lost 3 bases, with 8 bases between them. Germline assignment: CDR1 MNHEY and CDR2 SVGAGI.

With regard to this clone: This sample also contains other DNA sequences that code for the same CDR3. The chain employs TRBV11-2 and TRBJ2-5; no reliable D call. CDR3 size: 11 residues. V lost 5 bases and J 2 bases, leaving 3 bases between the germline ends. In germline, CDR1 is SGHAT, CDR2 FQNNGV. CDR3 DNA: TGTGCCAGCAGCCCTCAAGAGACCCAGTACTTC. Translated, it gives CASSPQETQYF.

The chain uses TRBV2 and TRBJ2-3, with 7 bases matching TRBD2. The CDR3 spans 15 residues. Germline-derived CDR1 and CDR2 are SNHLY and FYNNEI. Losses at the gene ends were 0 bases for V and 3 bases for J; bases not matched to a gene: 3. CDR3 sequence reads: CASSEAGEGTDTQYF. CDR3 nucleotide sequence: TGTGCCAGCAGTGAAGCGGGGGAGGGTACAGATACGCAGTATTTT.

This clone has just a few counts. This rearrangement joins TRBV3-1 (or the pseudogene TRBV3-2) to TRBJ2-3; no clear D gene. The germline CDR1 and CDR2 sequences are LGHDT and YNNKEL (reference sequence). The CDR3 sequence is 11 residues long. Trimming pared 0 bases from V and 5 bases from J, leaving 0 bases between. The CDR3 DNA is TGTGCCAGCAGCCAAGAAGATACGCAGTATTTT. This codes for CASSQEDTQYF.

A word on this clone: The same CDR3 is also encoded by other DNA sequences in this sample. The V call is TRBV28, the J call TRBJ1-1; D call uncertain. The CDR3 runs 12 residues. The V and J ends lost 2 bases and 5 bases respectively, with 6 bases between them. Germline V gene sequence: CDR1 MDHEN, CDR2 SYDVKM. The CDR3, as DNA: TGTGCCAGCAGTTTACGATATACTGAAGCTTTCTTT. As protein: CASSLRYTEAFF.

The chain carries TRBV12-3 or TRBV12-4 and TRBJ1-1; D gene unclear. CDR3 length: 11 amino acids. V lost 1 base to trimming and J lost 10 bases, with 7 bases between them. The CDR3 DNA follows: TGTGCCAGCAGTTTAGGACCACGAGCTTTCTTT. This gives the protein CASSLGPRAFF.